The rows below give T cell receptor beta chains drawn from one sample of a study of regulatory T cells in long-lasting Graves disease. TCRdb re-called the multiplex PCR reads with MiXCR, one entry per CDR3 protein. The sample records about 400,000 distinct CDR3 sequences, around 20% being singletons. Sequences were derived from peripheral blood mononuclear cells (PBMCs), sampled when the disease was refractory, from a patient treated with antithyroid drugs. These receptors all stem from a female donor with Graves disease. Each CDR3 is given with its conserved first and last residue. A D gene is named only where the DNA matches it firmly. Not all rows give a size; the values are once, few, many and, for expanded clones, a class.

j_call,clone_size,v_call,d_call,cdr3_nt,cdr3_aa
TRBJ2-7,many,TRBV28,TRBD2,TGTGCCAGCGGAAGCGGGAGGTCCTACGAGCAGTACTTC,CASGSGRSYEQYF
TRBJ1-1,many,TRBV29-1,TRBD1,TGCAGCGTTGAAGAGGGACAGGGAAACACTGAAGCTTTCTTT,CSVEEGQGNTEAFF
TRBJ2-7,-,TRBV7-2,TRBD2,TGTGCCAGCAGCTACTCCGGGACTAGCGCTGAGCAGTACTTC,CASSYSGTSAEQYF
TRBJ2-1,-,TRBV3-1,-,TGTGCCAGCAGCCAAGAAGTGGCGGGGTCTGAGCAGTTCTTC,CASSQEVAGSEQFF
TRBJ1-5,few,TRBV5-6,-,TGTGCCAGCAGCTTGGGTTATGGGAGCAATCAGCCCCAGCATTTT,CASSLGYGSNQPQHF
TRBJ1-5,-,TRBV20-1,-,TGCAGTGCTAGAGCGGCTTTATCCAGGGCTCAGCCCCAGCATTTT,CSARAALSRAQPQHF
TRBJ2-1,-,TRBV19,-,TGTGCCAGTAACACGGATGGGGACGCCTACAATGAGCAGTTCTTC,CASNTDGDAYNEQFF
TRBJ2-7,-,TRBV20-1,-,TGCAGTGCTAGCCCCAGGGTTGGGGACGAGCAGTACTTC,CSASPRVGDEQYF
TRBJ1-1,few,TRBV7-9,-,TGTGCCGGAGTCTCGAACACTGAAGCTTTCTTT,CAGVSNTEAFF
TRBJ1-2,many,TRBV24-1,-,TGTGCCACCAGTGGGACGGATGGCTACACCTTC,CATSGTDGYTF
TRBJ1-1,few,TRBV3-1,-,TGTGCCAGCAGCCAAGATGGGTCAGGGGCTGAAGCTTTCTTT,CASSQDGSGAEAFF
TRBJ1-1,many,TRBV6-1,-,TGTGCCAGCTACGTTGGAGGGGTGAACACTGAAGCTTTCTTT,CASYVGGVNTEAFF
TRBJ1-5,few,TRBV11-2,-,TGTGCCAGCAGCCCCGCATTATATGGCAATCAGCCCCAGCATTTT,CASSPALYGNQPQHF
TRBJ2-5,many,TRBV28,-,TGTGCCAGCAGTTTCATACTGGCGGGAAAAGAGACCCAGTACTTC,CASSFILAGKETQYF
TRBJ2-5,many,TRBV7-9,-,TGTGCCAGCAGCTTAGGGGCCAAAGAGACCCAGTACTTC,CASSLGAKETQYF
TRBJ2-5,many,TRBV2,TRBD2,TGTGCCAGCAGGGCGGGACTGCGGGAGGAGACCCAGTACTTC,CASRAGLREETQYF
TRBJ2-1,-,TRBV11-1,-,TGTGCCAGCAACCCGGGACGGAGCTCCTACGATGAGCAGTTCTTC,CASNPGRSSYDEQFF
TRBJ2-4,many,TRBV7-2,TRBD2,TGTGCCAGCAGCTTAGTTGGGACTACCGAAAAAAACATTCAGTACTTC,CASSLVGTTEKNIQYF
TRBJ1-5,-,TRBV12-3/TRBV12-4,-,TGTGCCAGCAGATTCGAGGGGGGTGGGGCCCAGCATTTT,CASRFEGGGAQHF
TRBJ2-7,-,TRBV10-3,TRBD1,TGTGCCATCAGCGCGACAGGGCAACGCGGCGAGCAGTACTTC,CAISATGQRGEQYF
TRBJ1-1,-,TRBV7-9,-,TGTGCCAGCAGCTTAGCTCCTGACGGGACAGAAGCTTTCTTT,CASSLAPDGTEAFF
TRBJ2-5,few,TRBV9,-,TGTGCCAGCAGCGCCCAAGGCAGAGGGCCGGGAGAGACCCAGTACTTC,CASSAQGRGPGETQYF
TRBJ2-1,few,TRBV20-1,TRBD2,TGCAGTGCTAGAGTTGTTTGGACGACTAGCGGGTACTCCTACAATGAGCAGTTCTTC,CSARVVWTTSGYSYNEQFF
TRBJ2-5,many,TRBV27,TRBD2,TGTGCCAGCAGGCGCGTCGGGGGGGAGACCCAGTACTTC,CASRRVGGETQYF
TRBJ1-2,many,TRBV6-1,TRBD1,TGTGCCAGCAGTGATCCGGGACAGGCCTATGGCTACACCTTC,CASSDPGQAYGYTF
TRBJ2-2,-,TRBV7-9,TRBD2,TGTGCCAGCAGCCGACGACGCTTAGCGGGAGGTCGGACCGGGGAGCTGTTTTTT,CASSRRRLAGGRTGELFF
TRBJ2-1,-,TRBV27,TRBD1,TGTGCCAGCAGTCCAGGGGGACCAAGTTTCAATGAGCAGTTCTTC,CASSPGGPSFNEQFF
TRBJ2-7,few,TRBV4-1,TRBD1,TGCGCCAGCAGCCCGGGACAGGGGCACTCCTACGAGCAGTACTTC,CASSPGQGHSYEQYF
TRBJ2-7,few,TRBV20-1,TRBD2,TGCAGTGCTCCCCCCGCGGTAGCGGGAGTTGAGCAGTACTTC,CSAPPAVAGVEQYF
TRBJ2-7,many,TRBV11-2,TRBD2,TGTGCCAGCAGCGTCGGGGGGGGGCCCTCCTACGAGCAGTACTTC,CASSVGGGPSYEQYF
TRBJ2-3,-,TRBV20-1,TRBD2,TGCAGTGCTCCACCGGGACTAGCGGGAGATACGCAGTATTTT,CSAPPGLAGDTQYF
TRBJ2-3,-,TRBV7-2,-,TGTGCCAGCAGAACCACCTTTGGAGGAACAGATACGCAGTATTTT,CASRTTFGGTDTQYF
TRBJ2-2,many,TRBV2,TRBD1,TGTGCCAGCAGACCGGGACAGGGTTCCGGGGAGCTGTTTTTT,CASRPGQGSGELFF
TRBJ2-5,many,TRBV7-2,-,TGTGCCAGCAGCTTAGAGTGGGCGGCAAGAGAGACCCAGTACTTC,CASSLEWAARETQYF
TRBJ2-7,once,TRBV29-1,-,TGCAGCGTTGTAGGAGGGGGATCCTACGAGCAGTACTTC,CSVVGGGSYEQYF
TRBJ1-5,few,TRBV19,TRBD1,TGTGCCAGCGAGGTGACAGGGGGAAAACCCCAGCATTTT,CASEVTGGKPQHF
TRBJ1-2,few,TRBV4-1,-,TGCGCCAGCAGCCAACCGATGGCGGGCTATGGCTACACCTTC,CASSQPMAGYGYTF
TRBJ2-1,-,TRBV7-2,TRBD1,TGTGCCAGCAGCACGCAACCCGGGACAGGCCACAATGAGCAGTTCTTC,CASSTQPGTGHNEQFF
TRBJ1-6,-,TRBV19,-,TGTGCCAGTAGTATTCGTAAACAGCCACCGAATTCACCCCTCCACTTT,CASSIRKQPPNSPLHF
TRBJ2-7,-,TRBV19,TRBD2,TGTGCCAGTAGCTTAACGGGACGGTCGGCGGGAGCGGGTGAGCAGTACTTC,CASSLTGRSAGAGEQYF
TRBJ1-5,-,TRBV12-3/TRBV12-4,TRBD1,TGTGCCAGCAGTCCTCTCGGGACAGAGAATCAGCCCCAGCATTTT,CASSPLGTENQPQHF
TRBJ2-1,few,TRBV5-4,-,TGTGCCAGCAGGCCCGAGGGACTTGGCAATGAGCAGTTCTTC,CASRPEGLGNEQFF
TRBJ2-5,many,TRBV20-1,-,TGCAGTGCTAGTTGGGAGACCCAGTACTTC,CSASWETQYF
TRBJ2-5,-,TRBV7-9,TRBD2,TGTGCCAGCAGCCACCGAGCGGGAGAACGGGAGACCCAGTACTTC,CASSHRAGERETQYF
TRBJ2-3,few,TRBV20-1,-,TGCAGTGCTAGAGATAGCTGGGCGGTTGCCACAGATACGCAGTATTTT,CSARDSWAVATDTQYF
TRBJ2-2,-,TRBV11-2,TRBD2,TGTGCCAGCAGCTTAGCGGCGGGAGGGCCGGTCGGGGAGCTGTTTTTT,CASSLAAGGPVGELFF
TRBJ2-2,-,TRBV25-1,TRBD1,TGTGCCAGCAGCAATACCGGGACAGGAGGAACCGGGGAGCTGTTTTTT,CASSNTGTGGTGELFF
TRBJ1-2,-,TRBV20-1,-,TGCAGTGCCGACGGCGATCAGGGCCATGGCTACACCTTC,CSADGDQGHGYTF
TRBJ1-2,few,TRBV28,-,TGTGCTGCCGGGGAGGGGGTCTATGGCTACACCTTC,CAAGEGVYGYTF
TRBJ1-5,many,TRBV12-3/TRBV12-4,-,TGTGCCAGCAGTTTAGAACCAGCAGGGACCAATCAGCCCCAGCATTTT,CASSLEPAGTNQPQHF
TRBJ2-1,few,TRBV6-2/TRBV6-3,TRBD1,TGTGCCAGCAGTACCAACGGACAGGGGGCGACTGAGCAGTTCTTC,CASSTNGQGATEQFF
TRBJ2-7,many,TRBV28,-,TGTGCCAGCAATACACTACAGGACTCCTACGAGCAGTACTTC,CASNTLQDSYEQYF
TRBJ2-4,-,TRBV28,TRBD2,TGTGCCAGCAGAGAGCAGCGGGGGGGCATTCAGTACTTC,CASREQRGGIQYF
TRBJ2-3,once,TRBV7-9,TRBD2,TGTGCCAGCAGCCCCACTAGCGGGAGGGATACGCAGTATTTT,CASSPTSGRDTQYF